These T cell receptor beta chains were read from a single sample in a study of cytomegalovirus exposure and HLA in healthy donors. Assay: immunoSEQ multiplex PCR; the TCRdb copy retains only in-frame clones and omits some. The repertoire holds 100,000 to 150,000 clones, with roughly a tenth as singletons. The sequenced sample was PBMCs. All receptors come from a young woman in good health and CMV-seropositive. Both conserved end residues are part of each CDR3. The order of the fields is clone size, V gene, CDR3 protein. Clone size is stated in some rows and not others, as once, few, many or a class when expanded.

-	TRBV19	CASSTQGAGSYNEQFF
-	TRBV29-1	CSARTSGYAQYEQYF
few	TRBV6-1	CASLDMTYEQYF
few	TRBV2	CASSDSLPTDTQYF
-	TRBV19	CASSIIEGLEAFF
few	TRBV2	CATSVDRGLLTGELFF
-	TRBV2	CASRTVPDSNIQYF
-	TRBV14	CASSSQGGEQYF
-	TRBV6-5	CASSRTNRVEQYF
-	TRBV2	CASSEGVGGQPQHF
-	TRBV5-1	CASSLDTGDTGELFF
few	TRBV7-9	CASSSRNGDTQYF
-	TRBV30	CAWDSTGGAGGYTF
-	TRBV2	CASKGPGVGGELFF
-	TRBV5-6	CASSQGQGFEKLFF
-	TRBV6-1	CASSDSGYEQYF
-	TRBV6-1	CASSRPSKEAEAFF
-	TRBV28	CASLGQGNGYTF
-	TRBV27	CASRTRDTRGEQYF
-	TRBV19	CASSPGQGGYEQYF
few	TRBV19	CASSYGRAGEQFF
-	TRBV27	CASSFLAGVNPPYEQYF
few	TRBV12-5	CARGSGGTTGELFF
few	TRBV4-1	CASSLQGQKAFF
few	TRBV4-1	CASSQGASRVRDEQFF
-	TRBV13	CASSCHPGTSGRPPSYEQYF
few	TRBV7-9	CASRRGEGAGIQYF
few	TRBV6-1	CASSEEVSGPRYKETQYF
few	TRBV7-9	CASSFGVPGQGKETQYF
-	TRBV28	CASSLRLAISYEQYF
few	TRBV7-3	CASSPLAGTWETQYF
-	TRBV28	CASSRSYEQYF
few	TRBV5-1	CASSLVSGTGKNIQYF
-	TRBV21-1	CASSKVGQGGGSNQPQHF